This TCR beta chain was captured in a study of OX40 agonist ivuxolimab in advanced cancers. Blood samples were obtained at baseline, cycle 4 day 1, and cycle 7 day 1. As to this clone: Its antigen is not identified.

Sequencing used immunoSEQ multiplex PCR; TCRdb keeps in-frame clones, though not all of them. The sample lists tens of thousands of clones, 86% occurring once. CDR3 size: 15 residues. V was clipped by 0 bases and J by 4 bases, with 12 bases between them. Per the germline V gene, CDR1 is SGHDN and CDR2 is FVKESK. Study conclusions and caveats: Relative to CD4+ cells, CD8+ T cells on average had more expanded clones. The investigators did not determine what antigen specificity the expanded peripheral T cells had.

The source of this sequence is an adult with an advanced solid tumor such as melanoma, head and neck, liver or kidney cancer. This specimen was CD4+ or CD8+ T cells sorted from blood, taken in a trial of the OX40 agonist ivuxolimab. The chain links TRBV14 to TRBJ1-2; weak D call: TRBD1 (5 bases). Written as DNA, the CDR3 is TGTGCCAGCAGCCAAGATATCCAGGGCCTCTATGGCTACACCTTC. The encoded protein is CASSQDIQGLYGYTF. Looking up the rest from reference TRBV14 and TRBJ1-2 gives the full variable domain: EAGVTQFPSHSVIEKGQTVTLRCDPISGHDNLYWYRRVMGKEIKFLLHFVKESKQDESGMPNNRFLAERTGGTYSTLKVQPAELEDSGVYFCASSQDIQGLYGYTFGSGTRLTVV.